The clone carrying this TCR beta chain was seen only a few times. Antigen: not known. The investigators reverse transcribed all of the isolated RNA, so they sequenced expressed TCRB transcripts. TCRdb's table, derived via immunoSEQ multiplex PCR, lists solely in-frame clones and lacks some. The sample shows some 180,000 clones, about an eighth of them seen only once. This sample is part of a study of beta chain features in type 1 diabetes. CD4+ naive, central memory, regulatory and stem cell-like memory cells were sorted via CD45RO/CCR7/CD25/CD127/CD95/CD27. Findings and limits, study-wide: Cells with high TCR expression could be over-represented when cDNA is sequenced. Naive, central memory and Treg TCRB repertoires seemed to resemble each other more closely in patients than they did in healthy donors. Among all four CD4+ subsets, Type 1 diabetes patients had TCRB CDR3s that were moderately but significantly shorter.

This sequence was found in a woman between 18 and 29 years old in good health. The material sequenced was central memory CD4+ T cells from blood.

The CDR3 coding sequence is TGTGCCAGTAGACCGGGTTGGAACACTGAAGCTTTCTTT. Its protein is CASRPGWNTEAFF. The rearrangement joins TRBV19 to TRBJ1-1; D unresolved. From germline, CDR1 is LNHDA and CDR2 SQIVND (reference sequence). The CDR3 extends over 13 amino acids. V gave up 6 bases and J gave up 1 base, with 9 bases separating them.